This T cell receptor (beta chain) comes out of a study of CXCR3 chemokines and chemotherapy response in bladder cancer. In this sample, this clonotype turned up many times. This CDR3 comprises 12 residues. After removal of 2 bases from V and 14 bases from J, the junction contained 4 bases not matched to a gene. Germline lookup yields CDR1 SGHDT and CDR2 YYEEEE. TCRdb re-called the PCR reads with MiXCR, one entry per CDR3 protein. The sample carries 7,000 to 9,500 distinct CDR3 sequences, 23% recorded once. The source of this sequence is a human donor with bladder cancer that did not respond to neoadjuvant chemotherapy. This chain uses TRBV5-6 with TRBJ2-1; 10 nucleotides align to TRBD1. The specimen was taken from a patient whose treatment included neoadjuvant chemotherapy. Here the CDR3 DNA reads TGTGCCAGCAGCTTCTCCGGGACAGGGGAGTTCTTC. Its protein product is CASSFSGTGEFF.